This is a list of T cell receptor beta chains from one sample in a study of identical twins. In TCRdb, the 5' RACE reads were re-called with MiXCR into one record per CDR3 protein. The sample has hundreds of thousands of distinct CDR3 sequences, 20% to 25% seen once; the top ten hold about 4.3%. The sample was also linked to a second study, of T cells expressing NK-cell markers.

Sample: PBMCs. These receptors all come from a young woman in good health. The CDR3 runs from the conserved cysteine through the conserved F or W. A D gene is named only where the DNA matches it firmly. The listing skips clone size in some rows; elsewhere it reads once, few, many or a size class.

J gene: TRBJ2-7
clone size: -
D gene: -
V gene: TRBV10-1
CDR3 protein: CASSESNSEEPYEQYF
CDR3 DNA: TGCGCCAGCAGTGAGTCGAACAGCGAGGAACCCTACGAGCAGTACTTC

J gene: TRBJ2-7
clone size: few
D gene: -
V gene: TRBV20-1
CDR3 protein: CSGLDRDATYEQYF
CDR3 DNA: TGCAGTGGCTTAGACCGGGACGCCACCTACGAGCAGTACTTC

J gene: TRBJ2-3
clone size: -
D gene: TRBD2
V gene: TRBV6-5
CDR3 protein: CASSSSGERTDTQYF
CDR3 DNA: TGTGCCAGCAGTTCTAGCGGTGAGCGCACAGATACGCAGTATTTT

J gene: TRBJ2-3
clone size: -
D gene: -
V gene: TRBV20-1
CDR3 protein: CSAGGSGVGRPDTQYF
CDR3 DNA: TGCAGTGCTGGAGGATCGGGAGTAGGTCGCCCAGATACGCAGTATTTT

J gene: TRBJ1-4
clone size: -
D gene: -
V gene: TRBV12-3/TRBV12-4
CDR3 protein: CASSSGVLRKLFF
CDR3 DNA: TGTGCCAGCAGTTCAGGGGTACTACGAAAACTGTTTTTT

J gene: TRBJ2-5
clone size: many
D gene: TRBD2
V gene: TRBV27
CDR3 protein: CASSLYPALAGDQSETQYF
CDR3 DNA: TGTGCCAGCAGTTTATATCCCGCACTAGCGGGAGATCAAAGTGAGACCCAGTACTTC

J gene: TRBJ2-1
clone size: few
D gene: TRBD2
V gene: TRBV15
CDR3 protein: CATSRGNSGGNEQFF
CDR3 DNA: TGTGCCACCAGCAGAGGAAATAGCGGGGGCAATGAGCAGTTCTTC

J gene: TRBJ2-7
clone size: -
D gene: -
V gene: TRBV20-1
CDR3 protein: CSARSGGPYEQYF
CDR3 DNA: TGCAGTGCTAGATCGGGCGGTCCATACGAGCAGTACTTC

J gene: TRBJ1-2
clone size: -
D gene: -
V gene: TRBV12-3/TRBV12-4
CDR3 protein: CASSPIRPSYGYTF
CDR3 DNA: TGTGCCAGCAGCCCTATCCGACCTAGCTATGGCTACACCTTC

J gene: TRBJ2-5
clone size: many
D gene: -
V gene: TRBV24-1
CDR3 protein: CATSDFGETQYF
CDR3 DNA: TGTGCCACCAGTGATTTTGGAGAGACCCAGTACTTC

J gene: TRBJ2-3
clone size: few
D gene: TRBD1
V gene: TRBV20-1
CDR3 protein: CSASMGDRARDTQYF
CDR3 DNA: TGCAGTGCTAGCATGGGCGACAGGGCGAGAGATACGCAGTATTTT

J gene: TRBJ2-7
clone size: -
D gene: -
V gene: TRBV29-1
CDR3 protein: CSVEGGATYEQYF
CDR3 DNA: TGCAGCGTTGAAGGGGGCGCGACCTACGAGCAGTACTTC

J gene: TRBJ2-5
clone size: -
D gene: -
V gene: TRBV7-2
CDR3 protein: CASSLEGLLWTQYF
CDR3 DNA: TGTGCCAGCAGCTTAGAGGGACTCCTGTGGACCCAGTACTTC

J gene: TRBJ1-1
clone size: -
D gene: -
V gene: TRBV7-2
CDR3 protein: CASSLTSTAGDPEAFF
CDR3 DNA: TGTGCCAGCAGCTTAACATCGACGGCGGGGGACCCTGAAGCTTTCTTT

J gene: TRBJ2-5
clone size: -
D gene: TRBD2
V gene: TRBV20-1
CDR3 protein: CSARELAGVTETQYF
CDR3 DNA: TGCAGTGCTAGAGAACTAGCGGGAGTGACGGAGACCCAGTACTTC

J gene: TRBJ2-5
clone size: few
D gene: -
V gene: TRBV4-1
CDR3 protein: CASSQEGYLGETQYF
CDR3 DNA: TGCGCCAGCAGCCAAGAAGGCTACCTCGGGGAGACCCAGTACTTC

J gene: TRBJ2-7
clone size: -
D gene: -
V gene: TRBV20-1
CDR3 protein: CSAREAGASYEQYF
CDR3 DNA: TGCAGTGCTAGAGAGGCAGGGGCCTCCTACGAGCAGTACTTC

J gene: TRBJ2-2
clone size: few
D gene: -
V gene: TRBV12-3/TRBV12-4
CDR3 protein: CASRVGANTGELFF
CDR3 DNA: TGTGCCAGCAGGGTCGGAGCGAACACCGGGGAGCTGTTTTTT

J gene: TRBJ1-3
clone size: many
D gene: -
V gene: TRBV18
CDR3 protein: CASSPRSPSGNTIYF
CDR3 DNA: TGTGCCAGCTCACCCCGTTCCCCCTCTGGAAACACCATATATTTT

J gene: TRBJ1-1
clone size: -
D gene: -
V gene: TRBV4-2
CDR3 protein: CASSQGSAGSWDTEAFF
CDR3 DNA: TGTGCCAGCAGCCAAGGTTCGGCGGGGAGTTGGGACACTGAAGCTTTCTTT

J gene: TRBJ1-2
clone size: many
D gene: -
V gene: TRBV7-2
CDR3 protein: CASSLASTAGLNYGYTF
CDR3 DNA: TGTGCCAGCAGCTTAGCAAGTACGGCGGGGCTCAACTATGGCTACACCTTC

J gene: TRBJ2-4
clone size: few
D gene: -
V gene: TRBV12-3/TRBV12-4
CDR3 protein: CASSSLGLKPAKNIQYF
CDR3 DNA: TGTGCCAGCAGTTCTCTAGGACTCAAACCAGCCAAAAACATTCAGTACTTC

J gene: TRBJ1-2
clone size: -
D gene: -
V gene: TRBV20-1
CDR3 protein: CSASEEGGYTF
CDR3 DNA: TGCAGTGCATCCGAGGAGGGCGGCTACACCTTC

J gene: TRBJ2-7
clone size: -
D gene: -
V gene: TRBV12-3/TRBV12-4
CDR3 protein: CASTFSRLTGRQVGEQYF
CDR3 DNA: TGTGCCAGCACTTTCTCCCGGCTGACAGGGAGGCAAGTGGGCGAGCAGTACTTC

J gene: TRBJ2-3
clone size: few
D gene: TRBD2
V gene: TRBV20-1
CDR3 protein: CSARSTSGIPPDTQYF
CDR3 DNA: TGCAGTGCTAGGTCGACTAGCGGTATCCCCCCAGATACGCAGTATTTT

J gene: TRBJ1-1
clone size: many
D gene: -
V gene: TRBV20-1
CDR3 protein: CSAERGSEAFF
CDR3 DNA: TGCAGTGCCGAAAGGGGATCTGAAGCTTTCTTT

J gene: TRBJ2-7
clone size: -
D gene: TRBD1
V gene: TRBV11-1
CDR3 protein: CASSPRDRDHEQYF
CDR3 DNA: TGTGCCAGCAGCCCCCGGGACAGGGACCACGAGCAGTACTTC

J gene: TRBJ2-4
clone size: few
D gene: -
V gene: TRBV9
CDR3 protein: CASSPGVRAKNIQYF
CDR3 DNA: TGTGCCAGCAGCCCCGGGGTACGGGCCAAAAACATTCAGTACTTC

J gene: TRBJ2-1
clone size: -
D gene: -
V gene: TRBV20-1
CDR3 protein: CSAARDMYNERFF
CDR3 DNA: TGCAGTGCTGCCCGGGACATGTACAATGAGCGGTTCTTC

J gene: TRBJ2-7
clone size: many
D gene: -
V gene: TRBV18
CDR3 protein: CASSGTVTYEQYF
CDR3 DNA: TGTGCCAGCTCTGGGACGGTTACCTACGAGCAGTACTTC

J gene: TRBJ2-2
clone size: -
D gene: TRBD1
V gene: TRBV24-1
CDR3 protein: CATSDTGESTGELFF
CDR3 DNA: TGTGCCACCAGTGACACAGGGGAGAGCACCGGGGAGCTGTTTTTT

J gene: TRBJ1-5
clone size: few
D gene: -
V gene: TRBV10-3
CDR3 protein: CAISESKPQHF
CDR3 DNA: TGTGCCATCAGTGAGTCGAAACCCCAGCATTTT

J gene: TRBJ2-1
clone size: -
D gene: -
V gene: TRBV7-8
CDR3 protein: CASSKTGISSYNEQFF
CDR3 DNA: TGTGCCAGCAGCAAAACCGGGATTAGCTCCTACAATGAGCAGTTCTTC

J gene: TRBJ2-6
clone size: few
D gene: -
V gene: TRBV5-1
CDR3 protein: CASSFMEAGANVLTF
CDR3 DNA: TGCGCCAGCAGCTTCATGGAGGCTGGGGCCAACGTCCTGACTTTC

J gene: TRBJ2-1
clone size: few
D gene: -
V gene: TRBV9
CDR3 protein: CASSTPDSFNEQFF
CDR3 DNA: TGTGCCAGCAGCACCCCAGATAGCTTCAATGAGCAGTTCTTC

J gene: TRBJ1-5
clone size: -
D gene: -
V gene: TRBV29-1
CDR3 protein: CSVGPGQGPQHF
CDR3 DNA: TGCAGCGTTGGGCCCGGGCAGGGGCCCCAGCATTTT

J gene: TRBJ1-1
clone size: few
D gene: -
V gene: TRBV20-1
CDR3 protein: CSASDLTPNTEAFF
CDR3 DNA: TGCAGTGCTAGCGATTTAACCCCGAACACTGAAGCTTTCTTT

J gene: TRBJ2-2
clone size: few
D gene: TRBD2
V gene: TRBV24-1
CDR3 protein: CATNKGGSTGELFF
CDR3 DNA: TGTGCCACGAATAAAGGCGGGAGCACCGGGGAGCTGTTTTTT

J gene: TRBJ1-2
clone size: -
D gene: -
V gene: TRBV9
CDR3 protein: CASSVRQNYGYTF
CDR3 DNA: TGTGCCAGCAGCGTAAGGCAGAACTATGGCTACACCTTC

J gene: TRBJ1-3
clone size: few
D gene: -
V gene: TRBV20-1
CDR3 protein: CSASYSGNTIYF
CDR3 DNA: TGCAGTGCTTCATACTCTGGAAACACCATATATTTT

J gene: TRBJ2-1
clone size: -
D gene: TRBD2
V gene: TRBV6-5
CDR3 protein: CASSYRGLAGDNEQFF
CDR3 DNA: TGTGCCAGCAGTTACCGCGGACTAGCGGGGGACAATGAGCAGTTCTTC

J gene: TRBJ2-7
clone size: -
D gene: TRBD2
V gene: TRBV7-6
CDR3 protein: CASSLGRTSGEQYF
CDR3 DNA: TGTGCCAGCAGCTTAGGGAGGACTAGCGGCGAGCAGTACTTC

J gene: TRBJ2-3
clone size: few
D gene: TRBD2
V gene: TRBV10-3
CDR3 protein: CAITPRTSGGTDTQYF
CDR3 DNA: TGTGCCATCACTCCGAGGACTAGCGGGGGCACAGATACGCAGTATTTT

J gene: TRBJ2-7
clone size: -
D gene: TRBD2
V gene: TRBV10-3
CDR3 protein: CAISGSSGGYEQYF
CDR3 DNA: TGTGCCATCAGTGGTAGTAGCGGGGGGTATGAGCAGTACTTC

J gene: TRBJ2-7
clone size: -
D gene: TRBD2
V gene: TRBV10-3
CDR3 protein: CAIRMTSVSYEQYF
CDR3 DNA: TGTGCCATACGAATGACTAGCGTATCCTACGAGCAGTACTTC

J gene: TRBJ2-1
clone size: -
D gene: -
V gene: TRBV5-1
CDR3 protein: CASSQDPYNEQFF
CDR3 DNA: TGCGCCAGCAGCCAGGACCCCTACAATGAGCAGTTCTTC

J gene: TRBJ2-1
clone size: many
D gene: TRBD2
V gene: TRBV20-1
CDR3 protein: CSAPPSGGGEQFF
CDR3 DNA: TGCAGTGCCCCCCCCAGCGGGGGTGGTGAGCAGTTCTTC

J gene: TRBJ2-3
clone size: few
D gene: -
V gene: TRBV9
CDR3 protein: CASRGPYTDTQYF
CDR3 DNA: TGTGCCAGCAGGGGACCATACACAGATACGCAGTATTTT

J gene: TRBJ2-1
clone size: -
D gene: TRBD2
V gene: TRBV20-1
CDR3 protein: CSTLTSGTMMGNEQFF
CDR3 DNA: TGCAGTACTTTGACTAGCGGGACTATGATGGGGAATGAGCAGTTCTTC

J gene: TRBJ1-5
clone size: -
D gene: -
V gene: TRBV10-3
CDR3 protein: CAISPSGGNNQPQHF
CDR3 DNA: TGTGCCATCAGTCCTTCCGGGGGTAACAATCAGCCCCAGCATTTT